The rows below give T cell receptor beta chains drawn from one sample of a study of cytomegalovirus exposure and HLA in healthy donors. Data came from immunoSEQ multiplex PCR; TCRdb stores just in-frame clones and leaves some out. This sample has approximately 150,000 clones, with about 80% found just once. The material sequenced was PBMCs. The source is a man aged 25-45 years in good health and CMV-seropositive. Each CDR3 is given with its conserved first and last residue. A D gene is named only where the DNA matches it firmly. Size is stated for part of the rows, as once, few or many counts, or as a class when the clone is expanded.

TRBV6-5	TRBJ2-7	-	13	-	CASTNPAGYEQYF	TGTGCCAGCACCAACCCCGCAGGCTACGAGCAGTACTTC
TRBV30	TRBJ2-7	-	14	-	CAWMPGYRAYEQYF	TGTGCCTGGATGCCGGGATACAGGGCCTACGAGCAGTACTTC
TRBV5-1	TRBJ2-7	-	13	TRBD1	CASSLDRGNEQYF	TGCGCCAGCAGCTTGGACAGGGGGAACGAGCAGTACTTC
TRBV27	TRBJ2-4	-	16	TRBD1	CASRGGTGLAKNIQYF	TGTGCCAGCAGAGGGGGGACAGGGCTAGCCAAAAACATTCAGTACTTC
TRBV29-1	TRBJ2-7	-	14	TRBD2	CSVDTGTSGGSQYF	TGCAGCGTTGACACCGGGACTAGCGGGGGGTCGCAGTACTTC
TRBV9	TRBJ2-3	-	18	TRBD1	CASSAIGTGEGPADTQYF	TGTGCCAGCAGCGCGATAGGGACAGGGGAAGGTCCAGCAGATACGCAGTATTTT
TRBV7-9	TRBJ1-1	-	11	-	CASSRDTEAFF	TGTGCCAGCAGCCGGGACACTGAAGCTTTCTTT
TRBV19	TRBJ2-2	-	17	TRBD1	CASSIEEVDRGTGELFF	TGTGCCAGTAGTATAGAGGAAGTCGACAGGGGCACCGGGGAGCTGTTTTTT
TRBV5-1	TRBJ2-5	-	14	-	CASSLGSSQETQYF	TGCGCCAGCAGCTTGGGGTCCAGTCAAGAGACCCAGTACTTC
TRBV25-1	TRBJ1-1	-	13	-	CASSEQGATEAFF	TGTGCCAGCAGTGAACAGGGTGCCACTGAAGCTTTCTTT
TRBV5-1	TRBJ2-7	-	14	-	CASSLGLLSYEQYF	TGCGCCAGCAGCCTCGGACTCCTCTCCTACGAGCAGTACTTC
TRBV5-1	TRBJ1-2	few	13	TRBD1	CASSPGQGGGYTF	TGCGCCAGCAGCCCAGGACAGGGAGGTGGCTACACCTTC
TRBV4-2	TRBJ2-2	-	16	TRBD2	CASSQVEGLNTGELFF	TGTGCCAGCAGCCAAGTAGAGGGACTAAACACCGGGGAGCTGTTTTTT
TRBV28	TRBJ2-7	-	16	TRBD1	CASSLGTALPLYEQYF	TGTGCCAGCAGTTTAGGGACAGCGTTACCCCTTTACGAGCAGTACTTC
TRBV28	TRBJ1-1	-	14	-	CASSLLSGRTEAFF	TGTGCCAGCAGTTTACTTTCCGGGAGAACTGAAGCTTTCTTT
TRBV19	TRBJ2-7	-	14	TRBD1	CASRDRGRTYEQYF	TGTGCCAGTCGAGACAGGGGGCGGACTTACGAGCAGTACTTC
TRBV7-2	TRBJ1-2	-	13	-	CASSQYRNYGYTF	TGTGCCAGCAGCCAATACAGGAACTATGGCTACACCTTC
TRBV19	TRBJ2-7	-	15	-	CASSIVGTISYEQYF	TGTGCCAGTAGTATAGTGGGTACTATATCCTACGAGCAGTACTTC
TRBV9	TRBJ2-1	-	15	TRBD1	CASSAQRGQVNEQFF	TGTGCCAGCAGCGCCCAAAGGGGGCAGGTAAATGAGCAGTTCTTC
TRBV7-9	TRBJ2-3	-	16	TRBD2	CASSFVSGGLTDTQYF	TGTGCCAGCAGCTTTGTTAGCGGGGGGCTCACAGATACGCAGTATTTT
TRBV10-2	TRBJ1-2	-	13	-	CASSEAGNYGYTF	TGCGCCAGCAGTGAGGCAGGGAACTATGGCTACACCTTC
TRBV7-2	TRBJ1-2	once	12	-	CASSSDSYGYTF	TGTGCCAGCAGCTCGGACAGCTATGGCTACACCTTC
TRBV29-1	TRBJ2-4	few	15	TRBD2	CSVEEFGRGKNIQYF	TGCAGCGTTGAAGAGTTCGGGAGGGGCAAAAACATTCAGTACTTC
TRBV20-1	TRBJ2-3	-	11	-	CSARLVDTQYF	TGCAGTGCTAGACTCGTAGATACGCAGTATTTT
TRBV5-5	TRBJ1-2	-	16	-	CASSLFHDISHYGYTF	TGTGCCAGCAGTCTGTTCCATGACATTTCACACTATGGCTACACCTTC
TRBV2	TRBJ2-5	-	13	TRBD2	CARSGGPQETQYF	TGTGCCAGATCGGGGGGGCCCCAAGAGACCCAGTACTTC
TRBV18	TRBJ1-4	-	17	-	CASSPPALRYLCEKLFF	TGTGCCAGCTCACCCCCGGCACTCAGGTATCTTTGTGAAAAACTGTTTTTT
TRBV5-4	TRBJ2-7	few	14	TRBD1	CASSFRDRGNEQYF	TGTGCCAGCAGCTTCCGGGACAGGGGGAACGAGCAGTACTTC
TRBV19	TRBJ1-2	-	12	-	CASSGTAYGYTF	TGTGCCAGTTCCGGGACTGCGTATGGCTACACCTTC
TRBV2	TRBJ2-5	-	15	TRBD2	CASSLGGREGETQYF	TGTGCCAGCAGCCTGGGCGGTAGGGAGGGAGAGACCCAGTACTTC
TRBV5-1	TRBJ2-3	-	15	TRBD1	CASYGTGGDTDTQYF	TGCGCCAGTTATGGGACAGGGGGCGATACAGATACGCAGTATTTT
TRBV27	TRBJ1-4	-	15	-	CASSQNVAVNEKLFF	TGTGCCAGCAGTCAAAATGTGGCAGTCAATGAAAAACTGTTTTTT
TRBV19	TRBJ2-1	-	13	-	CASIYSVNNEQFF	TGTGCCAGTATTTATTCGGTTAACAATGAGCAGTTCTTC